This entry concerns a single T cell receptor (beta chain). The CDR3 is 16 residues long. Unmatched junction bases numbered 7, after V lost 0 bases and J lost 2 bases. The germline V gene encodes CDR1 MNHEY and CDR2 SVGAGI. Here immunoSEQ multiplex PCR was the method, and the copy in TCRdb shows in-frame clones only, minus some. Among about 84,000 clones listed, roughly 88% were seen once. These data are taken from a study of control samples from healthy donors and cancer patients. Sequenced input: PBMCs. The origin of this receptor is a man in his fifties or sixties with head and neck cancer. This sequence joins TRBV6-5 and TRBJ2-7; 7 nucleotides agree with TRBD1. The CDR3 region has the DNA TGTGCCAGCAGTTACTCAGGGACAGCCAAGACCTACGAGCAGTACTTC. Its translation: CASSYSGTAKTYEQYF.